These 22 T cell receptor beta chains were sequenced from one sample in a study of blood T cell repertoires in COVID-19. The repertoire was sequenced with immunoSEQ multiplex PCR; TCRdb's copy has only in-frame clones and lacks some. There are hundreds of thousands of clones in the sample; around 85% occur only once, and around 8.9% lies in the top ten. Input material: peripheral blood. Receptor source: a man aged 80 or over with acute or convalescent COVID-19.

This chain connects TRBV10-3 to TRBJ1-2; 7 bases fit TRBD1. Germline CDR1 is ENHRY and CDR2 is SYGVKD. The CDR3 has 14 residues. Trimming at V came to 6 bases and at J to 1 base, leaving 5 bases not matched to a gene. As DNA, the CDR3 is TGTGCCATCAGAAGACAGGGCGATAACTATGGCTACACCTTC. It codes for CAIRRQGDNYGYTF.

This clone has a handful of counts. The chain combines TRBV6-5 with TRBJ2-7, with 10 bases that match TRBD1. The CDR3 totals 14 residues. V gave up 6 bases and J gave up 5 bases; unmatched junction bases: 7. The germline gives CDR1 MNHEY, CDR2 SVGAGI. In DNA, the CDR3 is TGTGCCAGCAGGTGGGGACAGGGGATCCACGAGCAGTACTTC. It codes for CASRWGQGIHEQYF.

CDR3 loop: CASSEVGTVGDGYTF. The CDR3 nucleotides read TGTGCCAGCTCAGAGGTTGGGACAGTGGGTGATGGCTACACCTTC. The chain has TRBV18 and TRBJ1-2; 7 bases are a match to TRBD1. The CDR3 is made up of 15 amino acids. Germline V CDR1 and CDR2: KGHSH, LQKENI. V dropped 5 bases and J dropped 6; count of bases not matched to a gene: 12.

The rearrangement uses TRBV27 and TRBJ2-2, with TRBD1 as a possible D gene (6 bases). Between the trimmed V and J ends, which lost 10 bases and 1 base, there was a span of 7 bases. The CDR3 covers 12 residues. Germline V CDR1 and CDR2: MNHEY, SMNVEV (reference sequence). The CDR3 reads CATQGNTGELFF. CDR3 coding DNA: TGTGCCACACAGGGGAACACCGGGGAGCTGTTTTTT.

V and J are TRBV5-1 and TRBJ2-7; 10 bases are shared with TRBD2. The CDR3 is 15 residues long. Trimming took 4 bases from V and 1 from J; bases not matched to a gene: 5. The germline V gene encodes CDR1 SGHRS and CDR2 YFSETQ. CDR3 nucleotide sequence: TGCGCCAGCAGCCTGACTAGCGGGCCTTCCTACGAGCAGTACTTC. It specifies CASSLTSGPSYEQYF.

The V and J genes are TRBV5-4 and TRBJ2-5; the match to TRBD1 covers 9 bases. Germline V gene lookup returns CDR1 SGHNT and CDR2 YYREEE (reference sequence). The CDR3 consists of 15 residues. V lost 4 bases and J lost 4; bases outside the gene matches: 8. Written as DNA, the CDR3 is TGTGCCAGCAGCCACCGGGACAGGGTTCGAGAGACCCAGTACTTC. It specifies CASSHRDRVRETQYF. Together with reference TRBV5-4 and TRBJ2-5, the CDR3 gives the full variable domain: ETGVTQSPTHLIKTRGQQVTLRCSSQSGHNTVSWYQQALGQGPQFIFQYYREEENGRGNFPPRFSGLQFPNYSSELNVNALELDDSALYLCASSHRDRVRETQYFGPGTRLLVL.

The chain employs TRBV21-1 and TRBJ1-1; the table's TRBD1 call for D was not verified on the DNA. TRBV21-1 is tagged as a pseudogene. The CDR3 has 17 amino acids. The CDR3 protein is CASNPGNRGRMNTEAFF. The CDR3 DNA reads as TGTGCCAGCAACCCGGGGAACAGGGGCCGAATGAACACTGAAGCTTTCTTT.

This sequence joins TRBV27 and TRBJ2-5; TRBD2 aligns across 8 bases. This CDR3 region has 15 residues. Germline V gene lookup returns CDR1 MNHEY and CDR2 SMNVEV (reference sequence). The trim removed 5 bases at V and 5 bases at J, leaving 10 bases unmatched. The CDR3, as DNA: TGTGCCAGCAGTCCCCCGAGCGGGGGCGCGGAGACCCAGTACTTC. Amino acid sequence: CASSPPSGGAETQYF.

In DNA form, the CDR3 reads TGTGCCAGCAACCCGAGGGAGACTCTGAACACTGAAGCTTTCTTT. Its protein product is CASNPRETLNTEAFF. This chain joins TRBV6-5 and TRBJ1-1; D call uncertain. The germline V and J ends were trimmed by 7 bases and 0 bases, with 15 bases remaining between them. Looked up from germline, CDR1 is MNHEY and CDR2 is SVGAGI. This CDR3 has 15 residues.

The gene calls are TRBV2 and TRBJ1-2; D gene ambiguous. CDR3 length: 12 residues. Germline V lookup: CDR1 SNHLY, CDR2 FYNNEI. The V and J ends lost 6 bases and 7 bases respectively, with 12 bases between them. The CDR3 bases are TGTGCCAGCAGCGCTCAGGAGGGTGGCTACACCTTC. Amino acids: CASSAQEGGYTF.

The chain recombines TRBV27 with TRBJ2-1, with 8 bases matching TRBD1. V lost 6 bases to trimming and J lost 2 bases; unmatched junction nucleotides: 6. The CDR3 runs to 15 residues. The germline V gene encodes CDR1 MNHEY and CDR2 SMNVEV (reference sequence). The DNA of the CDR3 is TGTGCCAGCAGAAATGGACAGGGAACCTACAATGAGCAGTTCTTC. It specifies CASRNGQGTYNEQFF.

V is TRBV5-1 and J is TRBJ2-3; possibly TRBD2 for D (7 bases). This CDR3 comprises 16 residues. From germline, CDR1 is SGHRS and CDR2 YFSETQ. V was shortened by 3 bases and J by 0 bases, with 14 bases between the two germline ends. The CDR3 nucleotides read TGCGCCAGCAGCTCTGGCAGGGGAGGGAGCACAGATACGCAGTATTTT. This sequence encodes CASSSGRGGSTDTQYF.

CDR3 sequence (DNA): TGTGCCATCAGTGAATCGCAGGCGTCCTACGAGCAGTACTTC. Translation gives CAISESQASYEQYF. The chain uses TRBV10-3 and TRBJ2-7; no clear D gene. The V end lost 3 bases, the J end lost 1 base, and 10 bases lay between the germline ends. Germline assignment: CDR1 ENHRY and CDR2 SYGVKD. There are 14 residues in the CDR3.

The chain recombines TRBV4-2 with TRBJ1-5; 7 bases fit TRBD1. The ends lost 4 bases at V and 7 bases at J; junction bases unmatched: 13. The CDR3 consists of 16 residues. Germline CDR1 reads LGHNA; CDR2 reads YNFKEQ. CDR3 in amino acids: CASSPRVEGGRQPQHF. Here the CDR3 DNA reads TGTGCCAGCAGCCCCCGAGTAGAAGGGGGCCGGCAGCCCCAGCATTTT.

The chain recombines TRBV4-1 with TRBJ2-2, with TRBD2 as a possible D gene (6 bases). Germline V gives CDR1 MGHRA, CDR2 YSYEKL. Trimming left V 5 bases short and J 2 bases short, with 12 bases between. This CDR3 has 15 amino acids. This CDR3 is CASSSDGGNTGELFF. The CDR3 DNA sequence: TGCGCCAGCAGCTCGGACGGGGGAAACACCGGGGAGCTGTTTTTT.

The chain carries TRBV5-6 and TRBJ1-6; 7 positions agree with TRBD1. Trimming took 0 bases from V and 10 from J; bases not matched to a gene: 7. The CDR3 is 15 amino acids. Per the germline V gene, CDR1 is SGHDT and CDR2 is YYEEEE. The CDR3 bases are TGTGCCAGCAGCTTGGGACAGGGATTGGGGTCACCCCTCCACTTT. It specifies CASSLGQGLGSPLHF.

This clone was counted only a few times. The rearrangement uses TRBV30 and TRBJ1-5; TRBD1 matches at 7 bases. CDR3 size: 14 residues. Trimming removed 2 bases from V and 2 bases from J; junction bases left unmatched: 3. Germline V gene data show CDR1 as GTSNPN and CDR2 as SVGIG (reference sequence). CDR3 bases: TGTGCCTGGAGTTCTGGACAGGGCAATCAGCCCCAGCATTTT. Its translation is CAWSSGQGNQPQHF.

V usage is TRBV11-1 and J usage is TRBJ2-7; 10 nucleotides match TRBD1. With 6 bases clipped from V and 4 bases from J, the junction kept 9 bases outside the gene matches. Germline values: CDR1 SGHAT, CDR2 FQDESV (reference sequence). The CDR3 loop spans 15 amino acids. CDR3: CASSSPGQGKYEQYF. The CDR3 DNA sequence: TGTGCCAGCAGTTCCCCGGGACAGGGGAAATACGAGCAGTACTTC. Filled out from reference TRBV11-1 and TRBJ2-7, the complete variable domain reads EAEVAQSPRYKITEKSQAVAFWCDPISGHATLYWYRQILGQGPELLVQFQDESVVDDSQLPKDRFSAERLKGVDSTLKIQPAELGDSAMYLCASSSPGQGKYEQYFGPGTRLTVT.

The rearrangement links TRBV2 to TRBJ1-5; 7 bases agree with TRBD1. Germline assignment: CDR1 SNHLY and CDR2 FYNNEI. CDR3 length: 18 amino acids. The junction had 14 bases not matched to a gene; V was cut back by 3 bases and J by 3 bases. The chain's CDR3 is CASSDLQGPQGDNQPQHF. In nucleotides, the CDR3 is TGTGCCAGCAGTGACCTTCAGGGGCCGCAGGGGGACAATCAGCCCCAGCATTTT.

In its sample, this clone was seen a few times. J is TRBJ2-7 and V is TRBV2, with D hard to call. There are 13 residues in the CDR3. Trimming cost V 7 bases and J 1 base, with 11 bases left between them. The germline V gene encodes CDR1 SNHLY and CDR2 FYNNEI. CDR3 sequence reads: CASTGSFSYEQYF. DNA of the CDR3: TGTGCCAGCACCGGGTCTTTTTCCTACGAGCAGTACTTC.

The V and J genes are TRBV5-1 and TRBJ1-2; 7 bases match TRBD1. This CDR3 contains 15 residues. Trimming at V came to 5 bases and at J to 3 bases, leaving 10 bases not matched to a gene. In germline, CDR1 is SGHRS, CDR2 YFSETQ. The CDR3 DNA is TGCGCCAGCAGGCGGGACAGCGGCGCCGACTATGGCTACACCTTC. Its protein product is CASRRDSGADYGYTF.

A single count supports this clone. This chain links TRBV28 with TRBJ1-6, with 11 bases fitting TRBD1. The trim removed 4 bases at V and 8 bases at J, leaving 4 bases unmatched. CDR1 is MDHEN and CDR2 is SYDVKM in the germline V gene. The CDR3 is 15 amino acids. The CDR3 sequence: CASSSGGQGDSPLHF. The CDR3 DNA reads TGTGCCAGCAGTTCCGGGGGACAGGGGGATTCACCCCTCCACTTT. The variable domain in full, with the rest retrieved from reference TRBV28 and TRBJ1-6, is DVKVTQSSRYLVKRTGEKVFLECVQDMDHENMFWYRQDPGLGLRLIYFSYDVKMKEKGDIPEGYSVSREKKERFSLILESASTNQTSMYLCASSSGGQGDSPLHFGNGTRLTVT.